This entry lists 30 T cell receptor beta chains sequenced from one sample in a study of cytomegalovirus exposure and HLA in healthy donors. It was with 60 Vbeta and 13 Jbeta primers that the PCR ran. TCRdb's copy holds only in-frame clones and misses some; the assay was immunoSEQ multiplex PCR. The data contain roughly 100,000 clones, over 60% of them singletons. Sequenced: PBMCs. The source is a male donor in good health and CMV-seropositive.

The V call is TRBV28, the J call TRBJ1-1; no reliable D call. V was trimmed by 5 bases and J by 3 bases, leaving 16 bases between them. Germline V CDR1 and CDR2: MDHEN, SYDVKM. The CDR3 extends over 15 amino acids. The CDR3 DNA is TGTGCCAGCAGTCTCCGCTTTACTCTGTACACTGAAGCTTTCTTT. Protein sequence: CASSLRFTLYTEAFF. Full variable domain (remainder filled in from reference TRBV28 and TRBJ1-1): DVKVTQSSRYLVKRTGEKVFLECVQDMDHENMFWYRQDPGLGLRLIYFSYDVKMKEKGDIPEGYSVSREKKERFSLILESASTNQTSMYLCASSLRFTLYTEAFFGQGTRLTVV.

The chain combines TRBV6-5 with TRBJ2-1, with D tentatively TRBD2 (7 bases). Germline V gene sequence: CDR1 MNHEY, CDR2 SVGAGI. Trimming took off 3 bases at V and 15 bases at J, with 15 bases between the two ends. The CDR3 totals 12 residues. The CDR3 bases are TGTGCCAGCAGTTATAGCGGGCAGGGGATGTTCTTC. Its protein product is CASSYSGQGMFF.

The chain recombines TRBV9 with TRBJ2-1; D is possibly TRBD2 (6 bases). Germline V gene data show CDR1 as SGDLS and CDR2 as YYNGEE. The V gene lost 4 bases and the J gene lost 2 bases, with 13 bases spanning the gap. The CDR3 covers 15 residues. The DNA for the CDR3 is TGTGCCAGCAGCCCGCGGGACCCCACCTACAATGAGCAGTTCTTC. This gives the protein CASSPRDPTYNEQFF.

V usage is TRBV5-4 and J usage is TRBJ2-2; D is unclear. Germline CDR1 SGHNT, CDR2 YYREEE (reference sequence). V was trimmed by 2 bases and J by 7 bases, leaving 6 bases between them. The CDR3 length is 12 residues. The CDR3 region is CASSLLSGELFF. Written as DNA, the CDR3 is TGTGCCAGCAGCTTACTTAGCGGGGAGCTGTTTTTT.

The rearrangement uses TRBV5-1 and TRBJ2-7, with 13 positions matching TRBD2. The CDR3 is made up of 16 amino acids. Looked up from germline, CDR1 is SGHRS and CDR2 is YFSETQ. The trim removed 4 bases at V and 7 bases at J, leaving 11 bases unmatched. CDR3 region: CASSTRLAGGNVEQYF. The CDR3 region has the DNA TGCGCCAGCAGCACCAGACTAGCGGGAGGAAACGTGGAGCAGTACTTC.

V usage is TRBV19 and J usage is TRBJ1-5; D perhaps matches TRBD1 (6 bases). Looked up from germline, CDR1 is LNHDA and CDR2 is SQIVND (reference sequence). The length of the CDR3 is 15 residues. Trimming left V 6 bases short and J 5 bases short, with 17 bases between. CDR3 protein: CASRLTGTHDQPQHF. CDR3 coding DNA: TGTGCCAGTAGGCTTACCGGGACACACGATCAGCCCCAGCATTTT.

The CDR3 DNA follows: TGTGCCAGTAGTATGGGAGGGGACAGGAGAGAGACCCAGTACTTC. Residues: CASSMGGDRRETQYF. The genes are TRBV19 and TRBJ2-5; a weak D match, TRBD1 (8 bases). CDR3 length equals 15 residues. V lost 3 bases to trimming and J lost 4 bases, with 15 bases between them. CDR1 is LNHDA, CDR2 SQIVND, per germline (reference sequence).

This chain joins TRBV5-6 and TRBJ2-7, with D perhaps matching TRBD1 (6 bases). Per germline, CDR1 SGHDT and CDR2 YYEEEE. There are 15 residues in the CDR3. The V end was cut by 2 bases, the J end by 1 base, with 13 bases between. CDR3 nucleotide sequence: TGTGCCAGCAGCTTCAGGGGTCTCTTTTCCTACGAGCAGTACTTC. Translation: CASSFRGLFSYEQYF.

The V call is TRBV19, the J call TRBJ1-5, with D possibly being TRBD1 (6 bases). CDR3 length: 17 amino acids. V was shortened by 3 bases and J by 2 bases, with 17 bases between the two germline ends. Germline-derived CDR1 and CDR2 are LNHDA and SQIVND (reference sequence). The chain's CDR3 is CASSITAGGSGNQPQHF. CDR3 DNA: TGTGCCAGTAGTATCACTGCGGGGGGCAGCGGCAATCAGCCCCAGCATTTT.

The chain employs TRBV9 and TRBJ1-1, with a tentative D call TRBD1 (6 bases). Germline CDR1 SGDLS, CDR2 YYNGEE. There are 15 residues in the CDR3. Trimming took off 1 base at V and 0 bases at J, with 10 bases between the two ends. The CDR3 region has the DNA TGTGCCAGCAGCGTAACGGGACACATGAACACTGAAGCTTTCTTT. Its protein is CASSVTGHMNTEAFF.

This clone was counted a few times. V usage is TRBV28 and J usage is TRBJ2-3; possible D gene TRBD2, 6 bases. The germline V and J ends were trimmed by 10 bases and 0 bases, with 20 bases remaining between them. This CDR3 comprises 16 residues. Germline V gives CDR1 MDHEN, CDR2 SYDVKM. CDR3 sequence (DNA): TGTGCCACCAAGATTTACCGGGACTCTAGCACAGATACGCAGTATTTT. Its protein product is CATKIYRDSSTDTQYF.

In its sample, this clone was seen a few times. The chain links TRBV7-3 to TRBJ2-1; TRBD1 agrees at 8 bases. Germline V gives CDR1 SGHTA, CDR2 FQGTGA. V trimming: 3 bases; J trimming: 0 bases; junction bases outside the gene matches: 4. CDR3 length: 16 amino acids. The CDR3 protein is CASSFRTGSSYNEQFF. DNA of the CDR3: TGTGCCAGCAGCTTCCGGACAGGGAGCTCCTACAATGAGCAGTTCTTC.

This clone was observed a single time. The chain joins TRBV9 to TRBJ2-3, with 11 bases lining up with TRBD2. Germline CDR1 is SGDLS and CDR2 is YYNGEE. J gave up 5 bases and V 1 base, and 6 bases lay outside the gene matches. There are 16 residues in the CDR3. The DNA of the CDR3 is TGTGCCAGCAGCGTAAGTAGCCTAGCGGGAGGAGATACGCAGTATTTT. Translated: CASSVSSLAGGDTQYF.

The gene calls are TRBV18 and TRBJ2-7; TRBD1 aligns across 9 bases. Per the germline V gene, CDR1 is KGHSH and CDR2 is LQKENI. CDR3 length equals 16 residues. Germline trimming cut 4 bases from V and 5 bases from J; bases unmatched to any gene: 12. The CDR3 loop reads CASSLQTGTGRDEQYF. CDR3 bases: TGTGCCAGCTCACTACAAACCGGGACAGGGAGGGACGAGCAGTACTTC. The whole variable domain, remainder taken from reference TRBV18 and TRBJ2-7, is NAGVMQNPRHLVRRRGQEARLRCSPMKGHSHVYWYRQLPEEGLKFMVYLQKENIIDESGMPKERFSAEFPKEGPSILRIQQVVRGDSAAYFCASSLQTGTGRDEQYFGPGTRLTVT.

The rearrangement uses TRBV7-2 and TRBJ1-1; TRBD1 might be the D (6 bases). Per germline, CDR1 SGHTA and CDR2 FQGNSA. The CDR3 consists of 16 residues. V lost 5 bases to trimming and J lost 0 bases, with 16 bases between them. The CDR3 is CASSRNPGDLNTEAFF. The DNA for the CDR3 is TGTGCCAGCAGCCGGAACCCAGGGGACCTGAACACTGAAGCTTTCTTT.

The chain recombines TRBV28 with TRBJ1-5; TRBD1 matches 7 bases. Germline V lookup: CDR1 MDHEN, CDR2 SYDVKM. V lost 6 bases, J lost 7 bases, and 18 bases stayed unmatched. The CDR3 length is 17 residues. The CDR3 protein is CASRSGATGNSMQPQHF. In DNA, the CDR3 is TGTGCCAGCAGATCTGGAGCGACAGGGAATAGTATGCAGCCCCAGCATTTT.

The gene calls are TRBV4-1 and TRBJ2-2; possibly TRBD2 for D (6 bases). V lost 6 bases and J lost 0, with 11 bases in between. Germline V gene lookup returns CDR1 MGHRA and CDR2 YSYEKL. This CDR3 is 15 amino acids long. CDR3 residues: CASSLAPTNTGELFF. The CDR3 coding sequence is TGCGCCAGCAGTCTAGCGCCGACGAACACCGGGGAGCTGTTTTTT.

The rearrangement uses TRBV2 and TRBJ2-7, with D possibly matching TRBD1 (5 bases). The CDR3 has 13 amino acids. CDR1 and CDR2 from the germline V gene are SNHLY and FYNNEI. The V gene lost 10 bases and the J gene lost 1 base, with 14 bases spanning the gap. The CDR3: CATGAGPSYEQYF. Here the CDR3 DNA reads TGTGCCACAGGCGCAGGGCCTTCCTACGAGCAGTACTTC.

This clone was picked up one time. The chain is built from TRBV5-1 and TRBJ2-7; 9 bases align to TRBD2. Germline values: CDR1 SGHRS, CDR2 YFSETQ. Trimming at V came to 0 bases and at J to 2 bases, leaving 6 bases not matched to a gene. The CDR3 length is 16 residues. The CDR3 reads CASSLGFSGSPYEQYF. The CDR3 DNA sequence: TGCGCCAGCAGCTTGGGTTTTAGCGGGAGCCCCTACGAGCAGTACTTC.

V gene TRBV6-1 combines with J gene TRBJ2-3; 12 bases align to TRBD2. Germline V lookup: CDR1 MNHNS, CDR2 SASEGT. The CDR3 length is 15 residues. The ends lost 2 bases at V and 4 bases at J; junction bases unmatched: 1. The CDR3 protein is CASSELAGGPDTQYF. As DNA, the CDR3 is TGTGCCAGCAGTGAACTAGCGGGAGGGCCAGATACGCAGTATTTT.

This clone was detected a few times. The rearrangement joins TRBV7-2 to TRBJ2-3; 8 bases are shared with TRBD2. The CDR3 covers 14 residues. V lost 5 bases and J lost 6; bases outside the gene matches: 7. From germline, CDR1 is SGHTA and CDR2 FQGNSA. For the CDR3, the DNA is TGTGCCAGCAGCACCCCTAGCGGGCAGGATACGCAGTATTTT. Protein product: CASSTPSGQDTQYF.

J is TRBJ2-5 and V is TRBV18, with 7 positions matching TRBD1. CDR1 is KGHSH, CDR2 LQKENI, per germline. The CDR3 is 13 amino acids. V gave up 5 bases and J gave up 5 bases; unmatched junction bases: 5. This CDR3 reads CASSGGQPETQYF. The DNA of the CDR3 is TGTGCCAGCTCAGGGGGACAGCCGGAGACCCAGTACTTC.

The chain has TRBV18 and TRBJ2-5; 9 bases fit TRBD2. The CDR3 runs 15 residues. Germline V CDR1 and CDR2: KGHSH, LQKENI. The J segment lost 3 bases and the V segment lost 3 bases, leaving 5 bases of the junction unmatched. The CDR3 DNA sequence: TGTGCCAGCTCACCCCTAGCGGGGTGGGAAGAGACCCAGTACTTC. This translates into CASSPLAGWEETQYF.

CDR3 DNA: TGCAGCGTTGAAGTGATCGGACAGAGGACCACACGGGTGGGCATTCAGTACTTC. It yields the protein CSVEVIGQRTTRVGIQYF. The chain couples TRBV29-1 to TRBJ2-4; weak D call: TRBD1 (6 bases). The V and J ends lost 1 base and 9 bases respectively, with 28 bases between them. This CDR3 has 18 residues. The germline CDR1 and CDR2 sequences are SQVTM and ANQGSEA. Looking up the rest from reference TRBV29-1 and TRBJ2-4 gives the full variable domain: SAVISQKPSRDICQRGTSLTIQCQVDSQVTMMFWYRQQPGQSLTLIATANQGSEATYESGFVIDKFPISRPNLTFSTLTVSNMSPEDSSIYLCSVEVIGQRTTRVGIQYFGAGTRLSVL.

This chain connects TRBV28 to TRBJ2-5; D may be TRBD1 (6 bases). The germline CDR1 and CDR2 sequences are MDHEN and SYDVKM. The CDR3 runs to 14 residues. V lost 8 bases to trimming and J lost 2 bases, with 15 bases between them. The CDR3 region has the DNA TGTGCCAGCCTCGAAAGGACAGTACAAGAGACCCAGTACTTC. Its protein product is CASLERTVQETQYF.

V usage is TRBV10-3 and J usage is TRBJ1-5; 7 nucleotides agree with TRBD1. J gave up 0 bases and V 0 bases, and 11 bases lay outside the gene matches. The CDR3 is 19 amino acids. CDR1 and CDR2 from the germline V gene are ENHRY and SYGVKD. The CDR3 sequence: CAISESNQGEFYSNQPQHF. CDR3 in DNA: TGTGCCATCAGTGAGTCGAACCAGGGGGAATTCTATAGCAATCAGCCCCAGCATTTT.

A remark on this clone: The same CDR3 can be traced to other DNA sequences in this sample. The chain recombines TRBV28 with TRBJ1-5; D possibly corresponds to TRBD1 (5 bases). This CDR3 is built from 14 residues. Trimming took off 2 bases at V and 4 bases at J, with 9 bases between the two ends. Germline V gene lookup returns CDR1 MDHEN and CDR2 SYDVKM. The CDR3 region has the DNA TGTGCCAGCAGTTTAGGGGCGGGGAATCAGCCCCAGCATTTT. Protein product: CASSLGAGNQPQHF.

The chain is built from TRBV14 and TRBJ2-3; unclear D gene. The CDR3 loop spans 13 amino acids. CDR1 SGHDN and CDR2 FVKESK come from the germline V gene. Trimming pared 3 bases from V and 9 bases from J, leaving 13 bases between. CDR3 in DNA: TGTGCCAGCAGCCAGGGCGCCACCGGAACGCAGTATTTT. It yields the protein CASSQGATGTQYF.

J is TRBJ1-1 and V is TRBV7-9, with D hard to call. This CDR3 comprises 11 residues. Germline V gives CDR1 SEHNR, CDR2 FQNEAQ (reference sequence). Trimming removed 4 bases from V and 3 bases from J, with 3 bases in between. CDR3 DNA sequence: TGTGCCAGCAGCTCTTACACTGAAGCTTTCTTT. Encoded protein: CASSSYTEAFF. Full variable domain (missing parts from reference TRBV7-9 and TRBJ1-1): DTGVSQNPRHKITKRGQNVTFRCDPISEHNRLYWYRQTLGQGPEFLTYFQNEAQLEKSRLLSDRFSAERPKGSFSTLEIQRTEQGDSAMYLCASSSYTEAFFGQGTRLTVV.

This chain uses TRBV7-9 with TRBJ2-1; possible D gene TRBD2, 6 bases. The CDR3 spans 17 residues. The V and J ends lost 3 bases and 2 bases respectively, with 17 bases between them. Germline CDR1 and CDR2: SEHNR and FQNEAQ (reference sequence). In DNA, the CDR3 is TGTGCCAGCAGCTTCACGCACGGGACTGTAACCTACAATGAGCAGTTCTTC. Residues: CASSFTHGTVTYNEQFF.